One sample yielded the 23 T cell receptor beta chains listed below, sequenced in a study of T cells in Graves' hyperthyroidism and ophthalmopathy. RNA transcripts were the template for amplifying TCR beta CDR3 regions. In the first-round RT-PCR of the TCR CDR3, the HTBI primer set was used. TCRdb analysed the multiplex PCR reads with MiXCR anew, one entry per CDR3 protein. The table records 490,000 or so distinct CDR3 sequences, approximately 16% of them present only once. Source material: blood. The source is a woman aged 25 to 45 with Graves' ophthalmopathy.

This clonotype was counted ten times or more. The rearrangement joins TRBV11-2 to TRBJ2-7; the match to TRBD1 covers 7 bases. The V gene's germline CDR1 is SGHAT and CDR2 FQNNGV. The CDR3 loop spans 12 amino acids. V trimming: 4 bases; J trimming: 7 bases; junction bases outside the gene matches: 4. As DNA, the CDR3 is TGTGCCAGCAGCTCGGGACAGCGGGAGCAGTACTTC. It yields the protein CASSSGQREQYF.

This clonotype was found many times. The chain joins TRBV11-2 to TRBJ2-7, with D maybe TRBD1 (5 bases). Germline V gene lookup returns CDR1 SGHAT and CDR2 FQNNGV. The CDR3 covers 15 residues. V was trimmed by 7 bases and J by 6 bases, leaving 22 bases between them. The CDR3 region is CASIPGVAGRSEQYF. The CDR3, as DNA: TGTGCCAGCATCCCAGGTGTGGCAGGGCGCTCCGAGCAGTACTTC.

Only a few counts were recorded for this clonotype. This chain links TRBV7-2 with TRBJ2-3, with unresolved D. The CDR3 runs 13 residues. Germline assignment: CDR1 SGHTA and CDR2 FQGNSA. V was clipped by 2 bases and J by 6 bases, with 9 bases between them. In DNA, the CDR3 is TGTGCCAGCAGCTTAAATTCTCCGGATACGCAGTATTTT. It is translated as CASSLNSPDTQYF.

The rearrangement joins TRBV5-5 to TRBJ2-3; 8 bases match TRBD2. Germline lookup yields CDR1 SGHKS and CDR2 YYEKEE (reference sequence). This CDR3 is built from 16 residues. The trim removed 0 bases at V and 3 bases at J, leaving 6 bases unmatched. CDR3 DNA: TGTGCCAGCAGCTTGGGAGTTAGCGGGGAGACAGATACGCAGTATTTT. Translated, it gives CASSLGVSGETDTQYF.

This clonotype was found a few times. The chain couples TRBV5-4 to TRBJ2-5, with D possibly being TRBD2 (5 bases). The germline V gene encodes CDR1 SGHNT and CDR2 YYREEE (reference sequence). V shed 7 bases and J shed 0 bases, with 13 bases lying between them. The CDR3 runs 14 residues. The CDR3 protein is CASAAGGYQETQYF. CDR3 coding DNA: TGTGCCAGCGCGGCGGGCGGGTACCAAGAGACCCAGTACTTC.

This clonotype has a handful of counts. J is TRBJ2-2 and V is TRBV29-1; D possibly corresponds to TRBD1 (5 bases). The CDR3 contains 13 residues. The ends were cut back, 6 bases at V and 8 bases at J, with 16 bases in the middle. Germline V gives CDR1 SQVTM, CDR2 ANQGSEA. CDR3 protein: CSVGPLSPGELFF. In DNA form, the CDR3 reads TGCAGCGTGGGGCCGTTGTCACCGGGGGAGCTGTTTTTT.

This clonotype was recorded many times. Here the CDR3 reads CASSMLSLGGELFF. In DNA form, the CDR3 reads TGTGCCAGCAGTATGCTTAGCCTGGGCGGGGAGCTGTTTTTT. J is TRBJ2-2 and V is TRBV12-3 or TRBV12-4, with D hard to call. Trimming took off 5 bases at V and 7 bases at J, with 14 bases between the two ends. The CDR3 extends over 14 amino acids.

This clonotype was counted ten times or more. The V and J genes are TRBV7-2 and TRBJ2-3, with 11 nucleotides matching TRBD1. This CDR3 region has 16 residues. Germline V lookup: CDR1 SGHTA, CDR2 FQGNSA. The ends lost 4 bases at V and 4 bases at J; junction bases unmatched: 7. Here the CDR3 reads CASSSPDRGRPDTQYF. The CDR3 DNA reads as TGTGCCAGCAGCTCACCGGACAGGGGGCGCCCAGATACGCAGTATTTT.

This clonotype was seen a handful of times. The V call is TRBV4-1, the J call TRBJ1-1; D may be TRBD1 (5 bases). The CDR3 runs to 13 residues. V was shortened by 2 bases and J by 4 bases, with 8 bases between the two germline ends. Germline values: CDR1 MGHRA, CDR2 YSYEKL. The CDR3 is CASSQYGGTEAFF. In DNA, the CDR3 is TGCGCCAGCAGCCAATACGGGGGCACTGAAGCTTTCTTT.

This clonotype was seen ten or more times. The chain is built from TRBV20-1 and TRBJ2-7; D is ambiguous. Trimming left V 0 bases short and J 1 base short, with 7 bases between. The CDR3 loop spans 13 amino acids. Per germline, CDR1 DFQATT and CDR2 SNEGSKA (reference sequence). The CDR3 loop is CSARDPMSYEQYF. CDR3 DNA sequence: TGCAGTGCTAGAGATCCGATGTCCTACGAGCAGTACTTC.

At least ten counts were recorded for this clonotype. The chain recombines TRBV30 with TRBJ2-7, with 8 bases identical to TRBD2. CDR3 length equals 15 residues. The germline V gene has CDR1 GTSNPN and CDR2 SVGIG (reference sequence). Trimming at V came to 2 bases and at J to 2 bases, leaving 8 bases not matched to a gene. Written as DNA, the CDR3 is TGTGCCTGGAGTTTCGCGGGAGGAACTACCTACGAGCAGTACTTC. Translation: CAWSFAGGTTYEQYF.

This clonotype occurred a few times. The chain couples TRBV6-6 to TRBJ2-5; D could derive from TRBD1 or TRBD2 (6 bases each). Germline CDR1 reads MNHNY; CDR2 reads SVGAGI (reference sequence). The length of the CDR3 is 16 residues. The V and J ends lost 2 bases and 0 bases respectively, with 13 bases between them. DNA for the CDR3: TGTGCCAGCAGTTACCCCGGGGGCAGTAACCAAGAGACCCAGTACTTC. Translated, it gives CASSYPGGSNQETQYF.

This clonotype was counted at least ten times. Here the CDR3 DNA reads TGTGCCACCTCGGAGGGTGGACAAACCTACAATGAGCAGTTCTTC. Translated: CATSEGGQTYNEQFF. The rearrangement uses TRBV24-1 and TRBJ2-1; TRBD2 might be the D (6 bases). The CDR3 runs to 15 residues. Trimming stripped 9 bases from V and 2 bases from J, with 16 bases between. CDR1 KGHDR and CDR2 SFDVKD come from the germline V gene.

This clonotype was seen a few times. J is TRBJ2-5 and V is TRBV6-5, with D possibly matching TRBD1 (6 bases). CDR3 size: 14 residues. The germline CDR1 and CDR2 sequences are MNHEY and SVGAGI. Trimming removed 1 base from V and 5 bases from J, with 11 bases in between. The CDR3 is CASSYFGGGETQYF. The CDR3, as DNA: TGTGCCAGCAGTTACTTTGGGGGCGGGGAGACCCAGTACTTC.

The J gene is TRBJ2-7, the V gene TRBV10-1; TRBD2 matches 7 bases. V dropped 3 bases and J dropped 0; count of bases not matched to a gene: 5. Germline CDR1 reads WNHNN; CDR2 reads SYGVQD (reference sequence). The CDR3 sequence is 15 residues long. DNA of the CDR3: TGCGCCAGCAGTGAAGGTAGCGGGTACTCCTACGAGCAGTACTTC. This gives the protein CASSEGSGYSYEQYF.

This clonotype appeared many times. The genes are TRBV12-3 or TRBV12-4 and TRBJ1-2; D perhaps matches TRBD1 (5 bases). V dropped 5 bases and J dropped 4 bases, with 20 bases sitting between them. CDR3 size: 16 residues. The CDR3 reads CASSQTGTTAAYGYTF. The CDR3 region has the DNA TGTGCCAGCAGTCAAACCGGGACCACCGCCGCCTATGGCTACACCTTC.

In its sample, this clonotype was seen many times. The V gene is TRBV5-1, the J gene TRBJ1-5; D might be TRBD1 (5 bases). CDR3 size: 15 residues. The germline CDR1 and CDR2 sequences are SGHRS and YFSETQ. V lost 4 bases and J lost 4, with 15 bases in between. CDR3 DNA sequence: TGCGCCAGCAGCCCCGGGACGGTGGGTAATCAGCCCCAGCATTTT. Translation: CASSPGTVGNQPQHF.

There are many counts of this clonotype. CDR3: CASSLARIARGAGELFF. The CDR3 bases are TGTGCCAGCAGTTTAGCACGGATCGCTAGGGGGGCCGGGGAGCTGTTTTTT. The chain has TRBV28 and TRBJ2-2; the D gene could be TRBD1 or TRBD2 (6 bases each). V shed 2 bases and J shed 6 bases, with 19 bases lying between them. The CDR3 has 17 residues. Germline V gene sequence: CDR1 MDHEN, CDR2 SYDVKM.

The gene calls are TRBV5-1 and TRBJ2-2; 7 bases agree with TRBD1. Trimming removed 4 bases from V and 4 bases from J; junction bases left unmatched: 10. CDR1 SGHRS and CDR2 YFSETQ come from the germline V gene. This CDR3 is 16 amino acids long. DNA for the CDR3: TGCGCCAGCAGCCATCAGACAGGGTCGAGCACCGGGGAGCTGTTTTTT. This gives the protein CASSHQTGSSTGELFF.

The table lists this clonotype with a few counts. This chain uses TRBV5-8 with TRBJ2-6; the D is unclear. CDR1 and CDR2 from the germline V gene are SGHTS and YDEGEE. The CDR3 sequence is 15 residues long. The V end lost 0 bases, the J end lost 3 bases, and 7 bases lay between the germline ends. The CDR3 region is CASSLGRNGANVLTF. The CDR3 DNA reads as TGTGCCAGCAGCTTGGGCAGGAATGGGGCCAACGTCCTGACTTTC.

For this clonotype: This clone may be a read error of a much larger clone one base away. DNA of the CDR3: TGTGCCAGCAGTCTTCCCTCCCGTACGGGGGAGCAGTACTTC. Encoded protein: CASSLPSRTGEQYF. V and J are TRBV28 and TRBJ2-7, with D possibly TRBD2 on 5 matching bases. The germline V and J ends were trimmed by 5 bases and 7 bases, with 18 bases remaining between them. The germline V gene encodes CDR1 MDHEN and CDR2 SYDVKM. This CDR3 has 14 amino acids.

The V and J genes are TRBV20-1 and TRBJ1-1, with D uncertain. CDR1 is DFQATT, CDR2 SNEGSKA, per germline (reference sequence). Trimming shortened V by 2 bases and J by 5 bases, and 12 bases separated the two germline ends. The CDR3 sequence is 13 residues long. The CDR3 DNA reads as TGCAGTGCTAGAACCCCCGGGCGGACTGAAGCTTTCTTT. Its translation is CSARTPGRTEAFF.

This clonotype was seen a handful of times. The chain uses TRBV9 and TRBJ2-3, with 12 nucleotides matching TRBD2. V lost 3 bases and J lost 0; bases outside the gene matches: 8. The CDR3 covers 18 residues. Looked up from germline, CDR1 is SGDLS and CDR2 is YYNGEE. The CDR3: CASSAGLAGYISTDTQYF. The CDR3 DNA reads as TGTGCCAGCAGCGCGGGACTAGCGGGTTATATTAGCACAGATACGCAGTATTTT.